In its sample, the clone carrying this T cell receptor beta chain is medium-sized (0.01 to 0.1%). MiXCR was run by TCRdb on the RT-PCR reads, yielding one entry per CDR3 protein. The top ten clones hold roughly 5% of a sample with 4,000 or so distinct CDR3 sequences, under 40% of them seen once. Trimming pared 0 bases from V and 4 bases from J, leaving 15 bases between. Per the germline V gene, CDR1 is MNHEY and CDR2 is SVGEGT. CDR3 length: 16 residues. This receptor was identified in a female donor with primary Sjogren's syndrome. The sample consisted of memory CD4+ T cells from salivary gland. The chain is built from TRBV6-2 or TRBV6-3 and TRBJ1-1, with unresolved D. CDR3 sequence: CASSYSWRSMSTEAFF. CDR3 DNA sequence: TGTGCCAGCAGTTACTCTTGGAGATCGATGAGCACTGAAGCTTTCTTT.